These T cell receptor beta chains were read from a single sample in a study of T cell changes during pregnancy in multiple sclerosis. Assay: immunoSEQ multiplex PCR; the TCRdb copy retains only in-frame clones and omits some. Here the sample spans over 25,000 clones, approximately 94% being singletons. Specimen: CD4+ T cells from peripheral blood mononuclear cells, collected in the second trimester of pregnancy. Every receptor here comes from a female donor with multiple sclerosis, enrolled in a pregnancy study. Each CDR3 is given with its conserved first and last residue. Each record gives: clone size, D gene, J gene, V gene, CDR3 protein, CDR3 DNA. A D gene is named only where the DNA matches it firmly. Clone size is given for some rows only: seen once, a few or many times, or a class if the clone is expanded.

clone size: -; D gene: -; J gene: TRBJ1-2; V gene: TRBV29-1; CDR3 protein: CSVEKIGSGRGNYGYTF; CDR3 DNA: TGCAGCGTTGAAAAGATTGGATCAGGGAGGGGTAACTATGGCTACACCTTC
clone size: -; D gene: TRBD2; J gene: TRBJ2-7; V gene: TRBV7-2; CDR3 protein: CASSLHRTSGLYEQYF; CDR3 DNA: TGTGCCAGCAGCCTCCACCGGACTAGCGGGTTATACGAGCAGTACTTC
clone size: -; D gene: TRBD1; J gene: TRBJ2-7; V gene: TRBV6-1; CDR3 protein: CASSAQGAWEQYF; CDR3 DNA: TGTGCCAGCAGTGCGCAGGGGGCCTGGGAGCAGTACTTC
clone size: -; D gene: TRBD2; J gene: TRBJ2-3; V gene: TRBV6-1; CDR3 protein: CASTWGPTGGGTQYF; CDR3 DNA: TGTGCCAGCACCTGGGGTCCTACGGGGGGAGGTACGCAGTATTTT
clone size: -; D gene: TRBD1; J gene: TRBJ2-7; V gene: TRBV28; CDR3 protein: CASSTPGQAYEQYF; CDR3 DNA: TGTGCCAGCAGCACCCCGGGACAGGCCTACGAGCAGTACTTC
clone size: -; D gene: -; J gene: TRBJ2-1; V gene: TRBV20-1; CDR3 protein: CSASRQAQFF; CDR3 DNA: TGCAGTGCTAGTAGGCAGGCGCAGTTCTTC
clone size: -; D gene: -; J gene: TRBJ1-1; V gene: TRBV11-2; CDR3 protein: CASSQIRVNTEAFF; CDR3 DNA: TGTGCCAGCAGCCAAATTCGAGTGAACACTGAAGCTTTCTTT
clone size: few; D gene: -; J gene: TRBJ2-2; V gene: TRBV4-1; CDR3 protein: CASSWQPGQSTGELFF; CDR3 DNA: TGCGCCAGCAGCTGGCAACCGGGACAATCGACCGGGGAGCTGTTTTTT
clone size: -; D gene: TRBD2; J gene: TRBJ2-1; V gene: TRBV10-2; CDR3 protein: CASRESGRWANEQFF; CDR3 DNA: TGCGCCAGCAGGGAAAGCGGGAGATGGGCAAATGAGCAGTTCTTC
clone size: -; D gene: TRBD1; J gene: TRBJ2-3; V gene: TRBV5-4; CDR3 protein: CASSFSGTGGTDTQYF; CDR3 DNA: TGTGCCAGCAGCTTCTCCGGGACAGGGGGCACAGATACGCAGTATTTT
clone size: -; D gene: TRBD2; J gene: TRBJ2-7; V gene: TRBV5-1; CDR3 protein: CASSLVIAGGREQYF; CDR3 DNA: TGCGCCAGCAGCTTGGTAATCGCGGGAGGGCGCGAGCAGTACTTC
clone size: -; D gene: TRBD2; J gene: TRBJ2-7; V gene: TRBV20-1; CDR3 protein: CSAPLAGARYF; CDR3 DNA: TGCAGTGCTCCCTTAGCGGGAGCAAGGTACTTC
clone size: -; D gene: TRBD1; J gene: TRBJ2-5; V gene: TRBV5-4; CDR3 protein: CASSLRGQGRQETQYF; CDR3 DNA: TGTGCCAGCAGCTTGCGGGGACAGGGTAGGCAAGAGACCCAGTACTTC
clone size: -; D gene: -; J gene: TRBJ1-2; V gene: TRBV27; CDR3 protein: CASSFNGAGGYTF; CDR3 DNA: TGTGCCAGCAGTTTCAACGGGGCGGGGGGCTACACCTTC
clone size: -; D gene: TRBD2; J gene: TRBJ2-1; V gene: TRBV11-2; CDR3 protein: CASSLGLNNEQFF; CDR3 DNA: TGTGCCAGCAGCTTGGGACTAAATAATGAGCAGTTCTTC
clone size: -; D gene: -; J gene: TRBJ2-4; V gene: TRBV10-2; CDR3 protein: CASSEDARNIQYF; CDR3 DNA: TGCGCCAGCAGTGAGGACGCGAGGAACATTCAGTACTTC
clone size: -; D gene: -; J gene: TRBJ1-2; V gene: TRBV7-9; CDR3 protein: CASSKETVGYGYTF; CDR3 DNA: TGTGCCAGCAGCAAGGAGACGGTAGGCTATGGCTACACCTTC
clone size: -; D gene: TRBD1; J gene: TRBJ2-2; V gene: TRBV5-1; CDR3 protein: CASSLSGQGGTGELFF; CDR3 DNA: TGCGCCAGCAGCTTGTCGGGACAGGGCGGCACCGGGGAGCTGTTTTTT
clone size: -; D gene: -; J gene: TRBJ1-5; V gene: TRBV15; CDR3 protein: CATSRVGNQPQHF; CDR3 DNA: TGTGCCACCAGCAGAGTCGGCAATCAGCCCCAGCATTTT
clone size: once; D gene: -; J gene: TRBJ2-5; V gene: TRBV15; CDR3 protein: CATSRDQGKETQYF; CDR3 DNA: TGTGCCACCAGCAGAGATCAGGGGAAAGAGACCCAGTACTTC
clone size: -; D gene: -; J gene: TRBJ1-5; V gene: TRBV6-1; CDR3 protein: CASSDVEGYDQPQHF; CDR3 DNA: TGTGCCAGCAGTGATGTTGAGGGCTACGATCAGCCCCAGCATTTT
clone size: few; D gene: TRBD1; J gene: TRBJ2-7; V gene: TRBV6-6; CDR3 protein: CASKQGDRYEQYF; CDR3 DNA: TGTGCCAGCAAGCAGGGGGATAGATACGAGCAGTACTTC
clone size: -; D gene: TRBD2; J gene: TRBJ2-1; V gene: TRBV6-5; CDR3 protein: CASSYWREGHNEQFF; CDR3 DNA: TGTGCCAGCAGTTACTGGCGGGAGGGCCACAATGAGCAGTTCTTC
clone size: -; D gene: -; J gene: TRBJ1-5; V gene: TRBV28; CDR3 protein: CASSLAQGGGQPQHF; CDR3 DNA: TGTGCCAGCAGTTTGGCACAGGGTGGTGGTCAGCCCCAGCATTTT
clone size: -; D gene: TRBD1; J gene: TRBJ2-6; V gene: TRBV30; CDR3 protein: CAWRGDRAQPPSGANVLTF; CDR3 DNA: TGTGCCTGGAGGGGGGACAGGGCTCAGCCGCCCTCTGGGGCCAACGTCCTGACTTTC
clone size: -; D gene: -; J gene: TRBJ2-5; V gene: TRBV7-3; CDR3 protein: CASSLSGGLQETQYF; CDR3 DNA: TGTGCCAGCAGCTTAAGCGGGGGCTTACAAGAGACCCAGTACTTC
clone size: -; D gene: -; J gene: TRBJ1-5; V gene: TRBV19; CDR3 protein: CASSLTGGGQPQHF; CDR3 DNA: TGTGCCAGTAGCTTGACCGGGGGGGGTCAGCCCCAGCATTTT